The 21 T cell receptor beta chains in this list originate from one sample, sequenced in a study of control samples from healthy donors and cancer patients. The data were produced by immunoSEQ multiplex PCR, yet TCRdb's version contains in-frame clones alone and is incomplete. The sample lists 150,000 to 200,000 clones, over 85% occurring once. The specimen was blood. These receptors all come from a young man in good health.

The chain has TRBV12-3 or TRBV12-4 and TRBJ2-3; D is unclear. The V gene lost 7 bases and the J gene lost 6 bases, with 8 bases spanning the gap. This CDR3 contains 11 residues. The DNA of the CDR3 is TGTGCCAGCACCCAATGGGATACGCAGTATTTT. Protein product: CASTQWDTQYF.

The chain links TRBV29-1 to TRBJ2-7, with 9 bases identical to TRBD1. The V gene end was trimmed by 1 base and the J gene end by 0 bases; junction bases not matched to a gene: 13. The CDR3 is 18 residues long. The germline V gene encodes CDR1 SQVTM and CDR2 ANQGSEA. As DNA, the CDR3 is TGCAGCGTTGAAGTCCCTTGGGACAGGGACCTCCCCTCCTACGAGCAGTACTTC. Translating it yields CSVEVPWDRDLPSYEQYF.

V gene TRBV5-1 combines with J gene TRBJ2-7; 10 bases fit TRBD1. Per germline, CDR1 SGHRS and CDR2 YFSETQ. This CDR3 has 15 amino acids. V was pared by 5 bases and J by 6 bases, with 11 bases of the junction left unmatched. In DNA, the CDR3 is TGCGCCAGCAGTCTGAGGACCGGGACAGGGGTCGAGCAGTACTTC. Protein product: CASSLRTGTGVEQYF.

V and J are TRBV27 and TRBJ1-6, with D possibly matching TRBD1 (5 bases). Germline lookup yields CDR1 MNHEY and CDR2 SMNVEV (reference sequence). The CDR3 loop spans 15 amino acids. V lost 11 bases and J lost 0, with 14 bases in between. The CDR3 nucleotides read TGTGCCTCCCGGGGGGGGAGCTCCTATAATTCACCCCTCCACTTT. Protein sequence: CASRGGSSYNSPLHF.

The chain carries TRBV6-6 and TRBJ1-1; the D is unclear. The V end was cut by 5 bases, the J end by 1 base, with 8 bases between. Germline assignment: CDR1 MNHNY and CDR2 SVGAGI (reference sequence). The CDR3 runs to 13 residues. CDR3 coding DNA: TGTGCCAGCAGTCTTGACGGGAACACTGAAGCTTTCTTT. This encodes CASSLDGNTEAFF.

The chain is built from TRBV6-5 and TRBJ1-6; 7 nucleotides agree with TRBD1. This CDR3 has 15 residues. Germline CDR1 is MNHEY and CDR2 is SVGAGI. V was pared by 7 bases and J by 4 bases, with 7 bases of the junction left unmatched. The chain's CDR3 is CASTRDRAYNSPLHF. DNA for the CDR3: TGTGCCAGCACGAGAGACAGGGCGTATAATTCACCCCTCCACTTT.

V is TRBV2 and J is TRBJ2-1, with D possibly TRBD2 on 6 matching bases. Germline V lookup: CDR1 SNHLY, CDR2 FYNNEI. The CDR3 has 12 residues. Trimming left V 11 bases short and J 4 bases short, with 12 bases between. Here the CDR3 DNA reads TGTGCCGGGGGACTTCCGTACAATGAGCAGTTCTTC. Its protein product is CAGGLPYNEQFF.

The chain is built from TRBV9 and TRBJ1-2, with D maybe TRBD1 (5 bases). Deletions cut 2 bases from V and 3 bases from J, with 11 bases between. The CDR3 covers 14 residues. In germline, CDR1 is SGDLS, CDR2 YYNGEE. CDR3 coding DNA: TGTGCCAGCAGCGTGGCTGGACACTACTATGGCTACACCTTC. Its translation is CASSVAGHYYGYTF.

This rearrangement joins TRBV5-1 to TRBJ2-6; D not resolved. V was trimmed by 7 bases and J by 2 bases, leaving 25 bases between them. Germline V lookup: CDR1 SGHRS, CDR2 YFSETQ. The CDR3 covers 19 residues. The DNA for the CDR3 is TGCGCCAGCTCCTTCCCCCAGCATCTAAGTACGACTGGGGCCAACGTCCTGACTTTC. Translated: CASSFPQHLSTTGANVLTF.

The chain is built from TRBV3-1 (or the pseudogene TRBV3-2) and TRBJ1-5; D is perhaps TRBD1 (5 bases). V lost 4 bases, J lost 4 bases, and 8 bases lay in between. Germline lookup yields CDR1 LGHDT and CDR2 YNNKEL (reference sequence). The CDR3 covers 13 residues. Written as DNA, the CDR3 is TGTGCCAGCAGCCCTGCAGGGAATCAGCCCCAGCATTTT. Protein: CASSPAGNQPQHF.

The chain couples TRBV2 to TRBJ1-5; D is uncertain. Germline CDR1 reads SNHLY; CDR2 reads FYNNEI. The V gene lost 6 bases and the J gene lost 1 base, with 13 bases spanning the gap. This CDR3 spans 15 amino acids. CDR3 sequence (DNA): TGTGCCAGCAGCCCACAGCCAAAGAGCAATCAGCCCCAGCATTTT. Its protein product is CASSPQPKSNQPQHF.

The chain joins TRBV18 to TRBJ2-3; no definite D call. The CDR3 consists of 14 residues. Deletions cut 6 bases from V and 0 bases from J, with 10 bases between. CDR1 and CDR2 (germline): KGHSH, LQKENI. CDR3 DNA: TGTGCCAGCTCGTCGACTTCTAGCACAGATACGCAGTATTTT. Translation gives CASSSTSSTDTQYF.

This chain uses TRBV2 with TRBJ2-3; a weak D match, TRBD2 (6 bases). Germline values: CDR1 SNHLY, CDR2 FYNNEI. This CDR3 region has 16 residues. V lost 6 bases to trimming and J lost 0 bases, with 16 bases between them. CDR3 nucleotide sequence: TGTGCCAGCAGCGCATGGCGGGGAAAGAGCACAGATACGCAGTATTTT. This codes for CASSAWRGKSTDTQYF. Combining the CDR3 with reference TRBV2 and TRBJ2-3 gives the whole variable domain EPEVTQTPSHQVTQMGQEVILRCVPISNHLYFYWYRQILGQKVEFLVSFYNNEISEKSEIFDDQFSVERPDGSNFTLKIRSTKLEDSAMYFCASSAWRGKSTDTQYFGPGTRLTVL.

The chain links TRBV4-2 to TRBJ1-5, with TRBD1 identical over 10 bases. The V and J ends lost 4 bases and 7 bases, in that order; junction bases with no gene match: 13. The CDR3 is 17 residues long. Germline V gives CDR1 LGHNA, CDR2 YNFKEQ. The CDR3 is CASSPAIHGDRGQPQHF. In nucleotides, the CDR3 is TGTGCCAGCAGCCCAGCGATACACGGGGACAGGGGCCAGCCCCAGCATTTT.

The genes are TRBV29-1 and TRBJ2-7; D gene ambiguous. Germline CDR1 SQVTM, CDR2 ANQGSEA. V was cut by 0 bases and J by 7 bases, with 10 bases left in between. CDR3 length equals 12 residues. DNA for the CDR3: TGCAGCGTTGAAGAGAACGGGTGGGAGCAGTACTTC. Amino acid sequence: CSVEENGWEQYF.

CDR3 residues: CATSMQGPLYNEQFF. The CDR3 nucleotides read TGTGCCACCTCGATGCAGGGCCCTCTCTACAATGAGCAGTTCTTC. The gene calls are TRBV2 and TRBJ2-1; D perhaps matches TRBD1 (5 bases). Germline V CDR1 and CDR2: SNHLY, FYNNEI. Trimming cost V 10 bases and J 3 bases, with 19 bases left between them. The CDR3 consists of 15 residues.

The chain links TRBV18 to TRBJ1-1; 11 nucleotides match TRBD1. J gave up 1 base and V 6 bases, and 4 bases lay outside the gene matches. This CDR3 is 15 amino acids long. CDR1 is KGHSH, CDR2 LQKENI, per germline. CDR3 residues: CASSGQGAANTEAFF. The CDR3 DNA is TGTGCCAGCTCCGGACAGGGGGCGGCGAACACTGAAGCTTTCTTT.

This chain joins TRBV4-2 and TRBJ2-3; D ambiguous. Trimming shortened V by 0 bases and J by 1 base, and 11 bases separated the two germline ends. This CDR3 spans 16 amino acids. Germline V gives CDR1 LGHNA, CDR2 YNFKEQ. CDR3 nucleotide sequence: TGTGCCAGCAGCCAAGATTGGGCTAGGGGCACAGATACGCAGTATTTT. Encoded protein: CASSQDWARGTDTQYF.

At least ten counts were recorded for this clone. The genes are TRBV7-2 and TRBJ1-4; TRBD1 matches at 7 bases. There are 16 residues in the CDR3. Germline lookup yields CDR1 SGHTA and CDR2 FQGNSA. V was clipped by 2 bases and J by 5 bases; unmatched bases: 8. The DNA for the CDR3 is TGTGCCAGCAGCTTATACGCGACAGGGAGGAATGAAAAACTGTTTTTT. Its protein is CASSLYATGRNEKLFF.

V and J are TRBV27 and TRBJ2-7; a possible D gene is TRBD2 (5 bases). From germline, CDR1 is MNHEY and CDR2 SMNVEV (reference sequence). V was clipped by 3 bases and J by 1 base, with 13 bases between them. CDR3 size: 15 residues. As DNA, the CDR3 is TGTGCCAGCAGTTTTAACTCGGGGAGTTCCTACGAGCAGTACTTC. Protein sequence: CASSFNSGSSYEQYF.

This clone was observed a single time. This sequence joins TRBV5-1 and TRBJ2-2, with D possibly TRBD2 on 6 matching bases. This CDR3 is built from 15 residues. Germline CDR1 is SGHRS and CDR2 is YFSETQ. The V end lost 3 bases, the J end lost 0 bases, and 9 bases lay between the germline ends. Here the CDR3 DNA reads TGCGCCAGCAGCTCGGGGGATTCGAACACCGGGGAGCTGTTTTTT. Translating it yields CASSSGDSNTGELFF.